A single sample is the source of the 2 T cell receptor beta chains below, sequenced in a study of cytomegalovirus exposure and HLA in healthy donors. PCR involved 60 Vbeta and 13 Jbeta primers. TCRdb keeps only in-frame clones here, not all; method: immunoSEQ multiplex PCR. The sample lists some 240,000 clones, 80% to 95% occurring once. Material for sequencing was PBMCs. The source of these receptors is a girl aged 2-10 years in good health and CMV-seronegative.

This clone was detected once. The chain recombines TRBV11-2 with TRBJ1-4, with TRBD1 identical over 8 bases. V was pared by 1 base and J by 4 bases, with 2 bases of the junction left unmatched. This CDR3 has 15 amino acids. Germline V gene data show CDR1 as SGHAT and CDR2 as FQNNGV. CDR3 nucleotides: TGTGCCAGCAGCTTAGGACAGGGGCTTAATGAAAAACTGTTTTTT. Protein sequence: CASSLGQGLNEKLFF.

The rearrangement uses TRBV13 and TRBJ2-7, with TRBD1 identical over 7 bases. From germline, CDR1 is PRHDT and CDR2 FYEKMQ (reference sequence). CDR3 length: 13 amino acids. With 5 bases clipped from V and 5 bases from J, the junction kept 6 bases outside the gene matches. CDR3 coding DNA: TGTGCCAGCAGCCCCCAGGGGGTCCACGAGCAGTACTTC. Protein sequence: CASSPQGVHEQYF.